Included here is one T cell receptor (beta chain) sequence, with context. Antigen unknown. Primers included in the PCR were 60 Vbeta and 13 Jbeta primers. The data were produced by immunoSEQ multiplex PCR, yet TCRdb's version contains in-frame clones alone and is incomplete. The table for this sample gives about 92,000 clones. The sample comes from a study of cytomegalovirus exposure and HLA in healthy donors. Across the study: Among roughly 180 million T cells, an earlier analysis found 90 million to 130 million unique TCR beta sequences. Clustering assigned 70% to 90% of the approximately 370 genotyped donors to the Caucasian-associated ancestry cluster.

The CDR3 has 13 amino acids. Trimming took 5 bases from V and 7 from J, leaving 12 bases between them. Germline V gene lookup returns CDR1 SGHVS and CDR2 FQNEAQ. Notes on the study in general: A later analysis appeared to link common viral pathogens to several of the most significant clusters. Upon later analysis, TCR association rates were observed to vary by HLA locus, being highest for DRB1 and lowest for HLA-C.

The sample consisted of PBMCs. The chain combines TRBV7-8 with TRBJ1-5; a possible D gene is TRBD1 (5 bases). This TCR derives from a man aged 50 to 60 in good health and CMV-seropositive. The CDR3 DNA reads TGTGCCAGCAGCCCAGAAGGGGCACAGCCCCAGCATTTT. Translation: CASSPEGAQPQHF.